The clone carrying this T cell receptor (beta chain) was seen only a few times. This CDR3 is 14 amino acids long. Germline V gene data show CDR1 as LNHNV and CDR2 as YYDKDF (reference sequence). Losses at the gene ends were 5 bases for V and 6 bases for J; bases not matched to a gene: 4. The record originates from a study of cytomegalovirus exposure and HLA in healthy donors. In the PCR, 60 Vbeta and 13 Jbeta primers were used. Produced via immunoSEQ multiplex PCR; TCRdb's table is partial and in-frame only. Altogether 70,000 or so clones are present, around 80% being singletons, with the ten largest covering over 1.5%.

The chain links TRBV15 to TRBJ1-6; 7 bases map to TRBD1. The clonotype was recovered from a man aged 18 to 30 in good health and CMV-seronegative. Sequencing input: PBMCs. The CDR3 loop reads CATSRGQTNSPLHF. For the CDR3, the DNA is TGTGCCACCAGCCGGGGACAGACTAATTCACCCCTCCACTTT.